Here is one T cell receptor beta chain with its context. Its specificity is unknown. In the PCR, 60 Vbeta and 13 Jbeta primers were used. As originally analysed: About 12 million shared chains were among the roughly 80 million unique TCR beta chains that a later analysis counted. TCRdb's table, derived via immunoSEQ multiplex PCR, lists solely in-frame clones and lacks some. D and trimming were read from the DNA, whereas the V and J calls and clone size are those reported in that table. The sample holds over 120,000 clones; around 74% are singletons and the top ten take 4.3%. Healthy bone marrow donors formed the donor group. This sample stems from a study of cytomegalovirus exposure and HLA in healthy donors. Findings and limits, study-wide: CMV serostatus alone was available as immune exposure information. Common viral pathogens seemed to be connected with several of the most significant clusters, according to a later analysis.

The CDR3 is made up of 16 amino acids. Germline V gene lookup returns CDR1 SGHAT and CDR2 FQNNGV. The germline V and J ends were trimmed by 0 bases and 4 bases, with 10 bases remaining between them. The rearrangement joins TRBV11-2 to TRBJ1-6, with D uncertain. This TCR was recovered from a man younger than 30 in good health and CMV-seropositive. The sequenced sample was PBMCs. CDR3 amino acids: CASSLESAYYNSPLHF. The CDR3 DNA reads TGTGCCAGCAGCTTAGAATCAGCGTATTATAATTCACCCCTCCACTTT. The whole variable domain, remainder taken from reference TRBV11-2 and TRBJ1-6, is EAGVAQSPRYKIIEKRQSVAFWCNPISGHATLYWYQQILGQGPKLLIQFQNNGVVDDSQLPKDRFSAERLKGVDSTLKIQPAKLEDSAVYLCASSLESAYYNSPLHFGNGTRLTVT.